Following are 14 T cell receptor beta chains from one sample sequenced in a study of blood T cell repertoires in COVID-19. Sequencing was performed with immunoSEQ multiplex PCR; in TCRdb, only in-frame clones are kept and a portion is missing. The table lists about 530,000 clones, about 89% of them singletons, with under 8.5% in the top ten. The sample comprised peripheral blood. The receptors come from a woman aged 45 to 65 with COVID-19, enrolled during active disease.

The chain carries TRBV11-2 and TRBJ2-3; 7 bases match TRBD2. Germline V gene sequence: CDR1 SGHAT, CDR2 FQNNGV. With 5 bases clipped from V and 2 bases from J, the junction kept 10 bases outside the gene matches. The CDR3 has 16 residues. In nucleotides, the CDR3 is TGTGCCAGCAGCCGACCTATGAGCGGGGTCACAGATACGCAGTATTTT. This codes for CASSRPMSGVTDTQYF.

This chain joins TRBV19 and TRBJ2-3; D is perhaps TRBD1 (6 bases). The CDR3 is made up of 17 amino acids. Trimming shortened V by 1 base and J by 0 bases, and 14 bases separated the two germline ends. Germline CDR1 LNHDA, CDR2 SQIVND (reference sequence). CDR3 sequence (DNA): TGTGCCAGTAGTATAGCTCTTGGACAGCTAAGCACAGATACGCAGTATTTT. It specifies CASSIALGQLSTDTQYF.

This chain uses TRBV3-1 (or the pseudogene TRBV3-2) with TRBJ2-7, with 7 bases fitting TRBD1. The CDR3 is made up of 15 amino acids. Germline trimming cut 3 bases from V and 4 bases from J; bases unmatched to any gene: 9. CDR1 and CDR2 (germline): LGHDT, YNNKEL (reference sequence). CDR3 coding DNA: TGTGCCAGCAGCCAGGGATCAGGGGGATGGTACGAGCAGTACTTC. This codes for CASSQGSGGWYEQYF.

This rearrangement joins TRBV5-1 to TRBJ2-3, with 10 nucleotides matching TRBD2. CDR1 SGHRS and CDR2 YFSETQ come from the germline V gene. With V trimmed by 0 bases and J by 0 bases, 1 base remained unmatched. This CDR3 spans 16 amino acids. CDR3 amino acids: CASSLEAGGSTDTQYF. In nucleotides, the CDR3 is TGCGCCAGCAGCTTGGAAGCGGGGGGGAGCACAGATACGCAGTATTTT.

This clone has just one count. This sequence joins TRBV27 and TRBJ1-1; D not resolved. The CDR3 spans 13 residues. CDR1 and CDR2 from the germline V gene are MNHEY and SMNVEV (reference sequence). V lost 8 bases to trimming and J lost 8 bases, with 18 bases between them. The DNA of the CDR3 is TGTGCCAGCGCGCCCCGCCGCCGAGGGGAAGCTTTCTTT. Translation gives CASAPRRRGEAFF.

The chain has TRBV11-2 and TRBJ2-2; D is unresolved. Trimming stripped 5 bases from V and 6 bases from J, with 4 bases between. Germline lookup yields CDR1 SGHAT and CDR2 FQNNGV. The CDR3 sequence is 11 residues long. In DNA, the CDR3 is TGTGCCAGCAGCCGTCCCGGGGAGCTGTTTTTT. Amino acids: CASSRPGELFF. Using reference TRBV11-2 and TRBJ2-2 for the parts outside the CDR3, the full variable domain is EAGVAQSPRYKIIEKRQSVAFWCNPISGHATLYWYQQILGQGPKLLIQFQNNGVVDDSQLPKDRFSAERLKGVDSTLKIQPAKLEDSAVYLCASSRPGELFFGEGSRLTVL.

This chain links TRBV29-1 with TRBJ2-3; D perhaps matches TRBD2 (6 bases). The V gene's germline CDR1 is SQVTM and CDR2 ANQGSEA. This CDR3 contains 14 residues. V lost 6 bases, J lost 4 bases, and 17 bases lay in between. CDR3 DNA: TGCAGCGTCGCCTCCAGACTAGTATCAGATACGCAGTATTTT. Its translation is CSVASRLVSDTQYF.

The CDR3 nucleotides are TGTGCCAGCAGCTCTTCCGAGCCCGCCGCGCTTTCCACTGAAGCTTTCTTT. This sequence encodes CASSSSEPAALSTEAFF. The genes are TRBV13 and TRBJ1-1; D is undetermined. There are 17 residues in the CDR3. CDR1 and CDR2 from the germline V gene are PRHDT and FYEKMQ (reference sequence). V was trimmed by 4 bases and J by 4 bases, leaving 22 bases between them.

The rearrangement joins TRBV7-8 to TRBJ1-2, with a possible D match to TRBD1 (5 bases). Germline assignment: CDR1 SGHVS and CDR2 FQNEAQ. This CDR3 has 17 residues. V was clipped by 5 bases and J by 5 bases, with 24 bases between them. CDR3 loop: CASSALGDSRLGYGYTF. The CDR3 DNA sequence: TGTGCCAGCAGCGCACTAGGGGACTCCCGGCTTGGGTATGGCTACACCTTC. Combining the CDR3 with reference TRBV7-8 and TRBJ1-2 gives the whole variable domain GAGVSQSPRYKVAKRGQDVALRCDPISGHVSLFWYQQALGQGPEFLTYFQNEAQLDKSGLPSDRFFAERPEGSVSTLKIQRTQQEDSAVYLCASSALGDSRLGYGYTFGSGTRLTVV.

The chain employs TRBV29-1 and TRBJ2-1; no reliable D call. Per germline, CDR1 SQVTM and CDR2 ANQGSEA. This CDR3 has 11 amino acids. The CDR3 region has the DNA TGCAGTGGCTCGCCTGACAATGAGCAGTTCTTC. Encoded protein: CSGSPDNEQFF.

The rearrangement uses TRBV29-1 and TRBJ1-1, with D uncertain. Per germline, CDR1 SQVTM and CDR2 ANQGSEA. The V and J ends lost 4 bases and 9 bases respectively, with 9 bases between them. CDR3 size: 10 residues. CDR3 DNA sequence: TGCAGCGTTGTGTATAGTCAAGCTTTCTTT. Translation gives CSVVYSQAFF.

J is TRBJ2-7 and V is TRBV5-1; D might be TRBD1 (5 bases). The ends were cut back, 5 bases at V and 3 bases at J, with 12 bases in the middle. CDR1 is SGHRS and CDR2 is YFSETQ in the germline V gene. There are 13 residues in the CDR3. CDR3 region: CASRPTQGYEQYF. CDR3 nucleotides: TGCGCCAGCAGACCAACCCAGGGCTACGAGCAGTACTTC.

The chain links TRBV9 to TRBJ1-2, with TRBD1 matching 11 bases. This CDR3 has 12 amino acids. V dropped 3 bases and J dropped 8; count of bases not matched to a gene: 0. The V gene's germline CDR1 is SGDLS and CDR2 YYNGEE. Here the CDR3 DNA reads TGTGCCAGCAGCGGGACAGGGGGCGGCTACACCTTC. The encoded protein is CASSGTGGGYTF.

The chain uses TRBV27 and TRBJ1-2; D not certain. CDR1 MNHEY and CDR2 SMNVEV come from the germline V gene (reference sequence). V gave up 0 bases and J gave up 5 bases, with 7 bases separating them. The CDR3 consists of 13 residues. In DNA form, the CDR3 reads TGTGCCAGCAGTTTATCTTCCTCTTATGGCTACACCTTC. It specifies CASSLSSSYGYTF.